This T cell receptor beta chain was sequenced for a study of T-cell reconstitution after alpha-beta-depleted transplantation in children. Preparation of the TCRbeta library used unique molecular identifiers. TCRdb re-called the PCR reads through MiXCR, storing one row per CDR3 protein. The sample holds some 5,100 distinct CDR3 sequences, 6.5% to 8% seen once. The V end was cut by 3 bases, the J end by 4 bases, with 15 bases between. The CDR3 sequence is 15 residues long. CDR1 LNHDA and CDR2 SQIVND come from the germline V gene (reference sequence). Study-level points and caveats: At day 60, the high TCRbeta diversity found in some patients originated from recipient T cells and thymic progenitors that had survived.

This clonotype was counted ten times or more. Antigen specificity is unknown. The chain employs TRBV19 and TRBJ1-1; D gene ambiguous. Here the sequenced sample was PBMCs, mostly from graft donor cells, taken 60 days after TCRalphabeta/CD19-depleted stem cell transplant. The TCR was taken from a boy under three years old who had a stem cell transplant for SCID, so the T cells may come from the graft donor. The CDR3 DNA sequence: TGTGCCAGTAGTATTCCGAGGTTCGGGTTCACTGAAGCTTTCTTT. Translating it yields CASSIPRFGFTEAFF.